The 8 T cell receptor beta chains listed next were all sequenced from one sample in a study of shared clonotypes between healthy human individuals. Sequencing was performed with immunoSEQ multiplex PCR; in TCRdb, only in-frame clones are kept and a portion is missing. This table holds approximately 2.4 million clones, approximately 96% found once. Sequencing was performed on naive CD4+ T cells sorted from blood. The subset was: CD45RA+ positively selected. All receptors derive from a man aged 18 to 30 in good health.

This clone was detected only once. DNA for the CDR3: TGTGCCAGCAGCTCGTCCCGACTAGCCTACAATGAGCAGTTCTTC. Amino acid sequence: CASSSSRLAYNEQFF. The V call is TRBV5-6, the J call TRBJ2-1, with D possibly being TRBD2 (6 bases). V was pared by 3 bases and J by 2 bases, with 12 bases between. There are 15 residues in the CDR3. Germline loops: CDR1 SGHDT, CDR2 YYEEEE.

Remarks on this clone: Within the sample, other DNA sequences also encode this same CDR3. The J gene is TRBJ2-5, the V gene TRBV18, with TRBD2 as a possible D gene (5 bases). The germline gives CDR1 KGHSH, CDR2 LQKENI. This CDR3 comprises 13 residues. Trimming stripped 6 bases from V and 5 bases from J, with 13 bases between. CDR3: CASSREGGETQYF. The CDR3 DNA is TGTGCCAGCTCTAGGGAAGGCGGGGAGACCCAGTACTTC. Combining the CDR3 with reference TRBV18 and TRBJ2-5 gives the whole variable domain NAGVMQNPRHLVRRRGQEARLRCSPMKGHSHVYWYRQLPEEGLKFMVYLQKENIIDESGMPKERFSAEFPKEGPSILRIQQVVRGDSAAYFCASSREGGETQYFGPGTRLLVL.

V is TRBV6-6 and J is TRBJ2-3; tentatively, D is TRBD1 or TRBD2 (6 bases each). The CDR3 consists of 15 residues. Trimming cost V 0 bases and J 2 bases, with 9 bases left between them. CDR1 is MNHNY, CDR2 SVGAGI, per germline (reference sequence). In nucleotides, the CDR3 is TGTGCCAGCAGTTACTCGAGGGGGGTCACAGATACGCAGTATTTT. Its translation is CASSYSRGVTDTQYF.

CDR3 protein: CASSPLTGGGYNEQFF. The CDR3 DNA is TGTGCCAGCTCACCGCTAACAGGGGGGGGTTACAATGAGCAGTTCTTC. V gene TRBV18 combines with J gene TRBJ2-1; possible D gene TRBD1, 8 bases. Germline V gene sequence: CDR1 KGHSH, CDR2 LQKENI. V lost 3 bases and J lost 4, with 16 bases in between. The CDR3 runs to 16 residues.

A word on this clone: This specimen includes other DNA sequences encoding the same CDR3. The chain uses TRBV7-9 and TRBJ2-2; no clear D gene. There are 14 residues in the CDR3. CDR1 is SEHNR, CDR2 FQNEAQ, per germline (reference sequence). V gave up 3 bases and J gave up 4 bases, with 9 bases separating them. CDR3 region: CASSFWGSTGELFF. CDR3 DNA sequence: TGTGCCAGCAGCTTCTGGGGAAGCACCGGGGAGCTGTTTTTT.

This clone was recorded once. The genes are TRBV4-2 and TRBJ1-4; D uncertain. Trimming took 4 bases from V and 8 from J, leaving 11 bases between them. The CDR3 is 13 amino acids. CDR1 is LGHNA and CDR2 is YNFKEQ in the germline V gene. The CDR3 spells CASSPPEREKLFF. CDR3 nucleotide sequence: TGTGCCAGCAGCCCCCCGGAGAGAGAAAAACTGTTTTTT.

Only one count was recorded for this clone. V and J are TRBV7-9 and TRBJ2-1, with TRBD2 matching over 9 bases. This CDR3 contains 16 residues. The germline CDR1 and CDR2 sequences are SEHNR and FQNEAQ (reference sequence). Trimming cost V 1 base and J 4 bases; bases outside gene matches: 5. Here the CDR3 reads CASSLVGTSPYNEQFF. CDR3 nucleotide sequence: TGTGCCAGCAGCTTAGTGGGGACTAGCCCTTACAATGAGCAGTTCTTC. Filled out from reference TRBV7-9 and TRBJ2-1, the complete variable domain reads DTGVSQNPRHKITKRGQNVTFRCDPISEHNRLYWYRQTLGQGPEFLTYFQNEAQLEKSRLLSDRFSAERPKGSFSTLEIQRTEQGDSAMYLCASSLVGTSPYNEQFFGPGTRLTVL.

This clone was seen just once. The J gene is TRBJ1-4, the V gene TRBV6-5; D is uncertain. Germline-derived CDR1 and CDR2 are MNHEY and SVGAGI. The CDR3 runs 10 residues. V was clipped by 5 bases and J by 5 bases, with 0 bases between them. CDR3 residues: CASSNEKLFF. The CDR3 DNA is TGTGCCAGCAGTAATGAAAAACTGTTTTTT.